The 30 T cell receptor beta chains reported below all come from one sample, sequenced in a study of T-cell memory formation after mild COVID-19. TCRdb re-called the 5' RACE reads through MiXCR, storing one row per CDR3 protein. The data contain 35,000 to 50,000 distinct CDR3 sequences, roughly 9% of them singletons. The sequencing sample was made of PBMCs or a T cell subset sorted from them (not recorded which). Receptors were obtained from an adult woman who had mild COVID-19 (a few samples of this study predate the infection). Cell type and time point are not known.

The chain carries TRBV6-5 and TRBJ2-7, with 11 bases matching TRBD2. V trimming: 0 bases; J trimming: 6 bases; junction bases outside the gene matches: 7. Germline loops: CDR1 MNHEY, CDR2 SVGAGI. The length of the CDR3 is 16 residues. DNA for the CDR3: TGTGCCAGCAGTTACTCGGTACTAGCGGGGGCTTCCGAGCAGTACTTC. Its translation: CASSYSVLAGASEQYF.

The rearrangement joins TRBV12-3 or TRBV12-4 to TRBJ1-1; no reliable D call. V lost 3 bases and J lost 4, with 15 bases in between. This CDR3 region has 15 residues. The CDR3 bases are TGTGCCAGCAGTTTTACGCCCAGCTCGGCCACTGAAGCTTTCTTT. It codes for CASSFTPSSATEAFF.

This clonotype was observed many times. V and J are TRBV12-3 or TRBV12-4 and TRBJ2-3; TRBD1 aligns across 7 bases. The CDR3 covers 11 residues. Germline trimming cut 6 bases from V and 13 bases from J; bases unmatched to any gene: 7. CDR3 DNA sequence: TGTGCCAGCAGCCGGGACAGAGAGGAGTATTTT. It specifies CASSRDREEYF.

This clonotype appeared many times. This chain links TRBV7-9 with TRBJ2-5, with TRBD2 matching over 7 bases. Per the germline V gene, CDR1 is SEHNR and CDR2 is FQNEAQ (reference sequence). The V segment lost 1 base and the J segment 1 base; nucleotides outside the gene matches: 3. The CDR3 contains 15 residues. DNA of the CDR3: TGTGCCAGCAGCTTAGAGGGACTATCCCAAGAGACCCAGTACTTC. It encodes CASSLEGLSQETQYF. Supplemented by reference TRBV7-9 and TRBJ2-5, the full variable domain reads DTGVSQNPRHKITKRGQNVTFRCDPISEHNRLYWYRQTLGQGPEFLTYFQNEAQLEKSRLLSDRFSAERPKGSFSTLEIQRTEQGDSAMYLCASSLEGLSQETQYFGPGTRLLVL.

As regards this clonotype: The junction does not match germline at one end; this may be a read error. V usage is TRBV12-3 or TRBV12-4 and J usage is TRBJ1-1; tentatively, D is TRBD1 (5 bases). CDR3 size: 13 residues. This chain's CDR3 is CDSRTGHDTEAFF. CDR3 nucleotide sequence: TGTGACAGCAGGACTGGACACGACACTGAAGCTTTCTTT.

This clonotype was counted only a few times. The gene calls are TRBV12-3 or TRBV12-4 and TRBJ2-7, with a weak D call TRBD1 (6 bases). Trimming stripped 6 bases from V and 9 bases from J, with 12 bases between. CDR3 length equals 11 residues. CDR3 sequence reads: CASSETGTQYF. CDR3 nucleotides: TGTGCCAGCAGCGAAACAGGGACGCAGTACTTC.

This clonotype was counted between two and nine times. This chain links TRBV7-2 with TRBJ1-2; 8 bases agree with TRBD1. Germline V gives CDR1 SGHTA, CDR2 FQGNSA. The length of the CDR3 is 13 residues. After removal of 5 bases from V and 3 bases from J, the junction contained 2 bases not matched to a gene. CDR3 bases: TGTGCCAGCAGCATGGACAGGGACTATGGCTACACCTTC. This gives the protein CASSMDRDYGYTF.

The table lists this clonotype with a few counts. The rearrangement uses TRBV7-6 and TRBJ2-1, with unresolved D. The CDR3 spans 11 residues. With 5 bases removed from V and 8 bases from J, the gap between germline ends came to 7 bases. The germline V gene has CDR1 SGHVS and CDR2 FNYEAQ. The CDR3 loop reads CASSPGYEQFF. The CDR3 DNA reads as TGTGCCAGCAGCCCTGGGTATGAGCAGTTCTTC.

The chain combines TRBV7-2 with TRBJ1-5; possible D gene TRBD1, 5 bases. The CDR3 covers 16 residues. Germline V gives CDR1 SGHTA, CDR2 FQGNSA. The V end was cut by 5 bases, the J end by 1 base, with 15 bases between. The CDR3 DNA sequence: TGTGCCAGCAGCCCTCGGGCCCGGGGGAGCAATCAGCCCCAGCATTTT. Translation: CASSPRARGSNQPQHF.

This clonotype has only a few counts. The rearrangement joins TRBV20-1 to TRBJ2-2, with 10 bases fitting TRBD1. Germline V gene data show CDR1 as DFQATT and CDR2 as SNEGSKA (reference sequence). The CDR3 loop spans 16 amino acids. V dropped 5 bases and J dropped 2; count of bases not matched to a gene: 8. The CDR3 spells CSAYPGQGSNTGELFF. The CDR3 coding sequence is TGCAGTGCTTATCCGGGACAGGGGTCAAACACCGGGGAGCTGTTTTTT.

This clonotype showed up many times. The V call is TRBV7-2, the J call TRBJ2-7; maybe TRBD1 (5 bases). Looked up from germline, CDR1 is SGHTA and CDR2 is FQGNSA. The CDR3 is made up of 14 amino acids. V was cut by 5 bases and J by 4 bases, with 15 bases left in between. CDR3 sequence reads: CASSLTRVGYEQYF. DNA for the CDR3: TGTGCCAGCAGCCTAACCAGGGTCGGGTACGAGCAGTACTTC. Full variable domain (missing parts from reference TRBV7-2 and TRBJ2-7): GAGVSQSPSNKVTEKGKDVELRCDPISGHTALYWYRQSLGQGLEFLIYFQGNSAPDKSGLPSDRFSAERTGGSVSTLTIQRTQQEDSAVYLCASSLTRVGYEQYFGPGTRLTVT.

The table lists this clonotype with many counts. The chain joins TRBV7-8 to TRBJ2-1; D call uncertain. V was pared by 3 bases and J by 7 bases, with 4 bases between. Germline CDR1 is SGHVS and CDR2 is FQNEAQ. This CDR3 region has 11 residues. The chain's CDR3 is CASSLRNEQFF. The CDR3 region has the DNA TGTGCCAGCAGCTTGCGTAATGAGCAGTTCTTC.

This chain links TRBV19 with TRBJ2-7; possibly TRBD1 for D (5 bases). Germline lookup yields CDR1 LNHDA and CDR2 SQIVND (reference sequence). V was shortened by 8 bases and J by 3 bases, with 17 bases between the two germline ends. The CDR3 sequence is 14 residues long. The CDR3 DNA sequence: TGTGCCAGTGGTTTCTCAGGGTCAGGCTACGAGCAGTACTTC. This encodes CASGFSGSGYEQYF.

The genes are TRBV5-1 and TRBJ2-3, with D maybe TRBD1 (5 bases). Germline assignment: CDR1 SGHRS and CDR2 YFSETQ. This CDR3 contains 15 residues. V gave up 0 bases and J gave up 1 base, with 9 bases separating them. CDR3 in amino acids: CASSLGGRGTDTQYF. DNA for the CDR3: TGCGCCAGCAGCTTGGGGGGCAGGGGCACAGATACGCAGTATTTT.

This rearrangement joins TRBV12-3 or TRBV12-4 to TRBJ2-1; D uncertain. The CDR3 runs 14 residues. Trimming left V 3 bases short and J 3 bases short, with 9 bases between. The CDR3 spells CASSFERVYNEQFF. In nucleotides, the CDR3 is TGTGCCAGCAGTTTTGAACGGGTCTACAATGAGCAGTTCTTC.

V usage is TRBV12-3 or TRBV12-4 and J usage is TRBJ2-7; TRBD1 matches at 7 bases. The CDR3 extends over 16 amino acids. With 5 bases clipped from V and 1 base from J, the junction kept 11 bases outside the gene matches. The chain's CDR3 is CASSLYGQGVSYEQYF. CDR3 in DNA: TGTGCCAGCAGTCTTTATGGGCAGGGGGTGTCCTACGAGCAGTACTTC.

This clonotype was detected many times. This chain joins TRBV7-2 and TRBJ2-3; 10 bases are shared with TRBD2. Germline V gene lookup returns CDR1 SGHTA and CDR2 FQGNSA. With V trimmed by 8 bases and J by 7 bases, 15 bases remained unmatched. This CDR3 has 16 amino acids. CDR3 sequence reads: CASSLLGTSASNTQYF. CDR3 in DNA: TGTGCCAGCTCCCTATTGGGGACTAGCGCTTCGAATACGCAGTATTTT.

J is TRBJ2-3 and V is TRBV7-2, with 7 bases aligning to TRBD1. After removal of 10 bases from V and 2 bases from J, the junction contained 9 bases not matched to a gene. Per the germline V gene, CDR1 is SGHTA and CDR2 is FQGNSA. The CDR3 is made up of 14 amino acids. CDR3 DNA sequence: TGTGCCACCGCCAGGGGGACATACACAGATACGCAGTATTTT. Amino acids: CATARGTYTDTQYF. The full variable domain, in which reference TRBV7-2 and TRBJ2-3 provide the parts outside the CDR3, is GAGVSQSPSNKVTEKGKDVELRCDPISGHTALYWYRQSLGQGLEFLIYFQGNSAPDKSGLPSDRFSAERTGGSVSTLTIQRTQQEDSAVYLCATARGTYTDTQYFGPGTRLTVL.

This clonotype has only a few counts. The V call is TRBV3-1, the J call TRBJ2-5, with D unresolved. Germline values: CDR1 LGHDT, CDR2 YNNKEL (reference sequence). V lost 0 bases to trimming and J lost 4 bases, with 9 bases between them. This CDR3 region has 14 residues. The CDR3: CASSQEGLRETQYF. The CDR3 coding sequence is TGTGCCAGCAGCCAAGAAGGTCTGAGAGAGACCCAGTACTTC.

The chain joins TRBV5-1 to TRBJ2-2; the D gene is possibly TRBD1 (6 bases). V lost 4 bases, J lost 6 bases, and 13 bases lay in between. The CDR3 contains 14 residues. Germline CDR1 and CDR2: SGHRS and YFSETQ. Here the CDR3 reads CASSLGGDPGELFF. Here the CDR3 DNA reads TGCGCCAGCAGCCTAGGGGGAGATCCCGGGGAGCTGTTTTTT.

This clonotype was counted only a few times. This sequence joins TRBV11-2 and TRBJ1-2; 7 positions match TRBD1. The V gene end was trimmed by 7 bases and the J gene end by 0 bases; junction bases not matched to a gene: 8. Per the germline V gene, CDR1 is SGHAT and CDR2 is FQNNGV. The CDR3 loop spans 15 amino acids. The chain's CDR3 is CASNPGGATNYGYTF. The CDR3 nucleotides read TGTGCCAGCAATCCAGGGGGGGCTACTAACTATGGCTACACCTTC. Full variable domain (missing parts from reference TRBV11-2 and TRBJ1-2): EAGVAQSPRYKIIEKRQSVAFWCNPISGHATLYWYQQILGQGPKLLIQFQNNGVVDDSQLPKDRFSAERLKGVDSTLKIQPAKLEDSAVYLCASNPGGATNYGYTFGSGTRLTVV.

The rearrangement joins TRBV6-2 or TRBV6-3 to TRBJ2-7, with D perhaps matching TRBD2 (6 bases). V lost 2 bases, J lost 3 bases, and 17 bases lay in between. The CDR3 has 16 amino acids. Germline values: CDR1 MNHEY, CDR2 SVGEGT. The CDR3 reads CASSYHRGTSVYEQYF. The CDR3 bases are TGTGCCAGCAGTTACCATCGTGGGACTTCCGTCTACGAGCAGTACTTC.

In its sample, this clonotype was seen a few times. The V call is TRBV5-1, the J call TRBJ2-1; D is perhaps TRBD2 (5 bases). The CDR3 totals 13 residues. Trimming cost V 6 bases and J 4 bases, with 11 bases left between them. The germline gives CDR1 SGHRS, CDR2 YFSETQ. CDR3 in DNA: TGCGCCAGCACTCTGGGAGCATACAATGAGCAGTTCTTC. It yields the protein CASTLGAYNEQFF.

This clonotype was seen more than once but under ten times. The chain joins TRBV25-1 to TRBJ1-2; 8 bases line up with TRBD1. The CDR3 runs to 14 residues. CDR1 and CDR2 (germline): MGHDK, SYGVNS. V lost 5 bases to trimming and J lost 4 bases; unmatched junction nucleotides: 6. The CDR3 here is CASSRQGMAYGYTF. The CDR3, as DNA: TGTGCCAGCAGTCGACAGGGGATGGCCTATGGCTACACCTTC.

This clonotype was seen a handful of times. The chain carries TRBV7-9 and TRBJ1-2, with TRBD1 as a possible D gene (5 bases). Germline values: CDR1 SEHNR, CDR2 FQNEAQ (reference sequence). The CDR3 is 18 amino acids. The ends were cut back, 5 bases at V and 5 bases at J, with 27 bases in the middle. As DNA, the CDR3 is TGTGCCAGCAGCGCATCCTACGACAGCCCGGCTAAGATATATGGCTACACCTTC. Translation: CASSASYDSPAKIYGYTF. Using reference TRBV7-9 and TRBJ1-2 for the parts outside the CDR3, the full variable domain is DTGVSQNPRHKITKRGQNVTFRCDPISEHNRLYWYRQTLGQGPEFLTYFQNEAQLEKSRLLSDRFSAERPKGSFSTLEIQRTEQGDSAMYLCASSASYDSPAKIYGYTFGSGTRLTVV.

This clonotype was counted at least ten times. The gene calls are TRBV7-8 and TRBJ2-7; D is undetermined. The CDR3 covers 16 residues. From germline, CDR1 is SGHVS and CDR2 FQNEAQ. Between the trimmed V and J ends, which lost 0 bases and 0 bases, there was a span of 12 bases. The CDR3 bases are TGTGCCAGCAGCTTAGCGCCCGAACCTAGCTCCTACGAGCAGTACTTC. Residues: CASSLAPEPSSYEQYF.

This clonotype has a count of ten or more. The gene calls are TRBV7-2 and TRBJ2-3; 7 bases match TRBD1. Germline V gene data show CDR1 as SGHTA and CDR2 as FQGNSA. Unmatched junction bases numbered 14, after V lost 5 bases and J lost 3 bases. The CDR3 sequence is 17 residues long. CDR3 coding DNA: TGTGCCAGCAGCGCAATAGGTCGACAGGGTAGGACAGATACGCAGTATTTT. Its translation is CASSAIGRQGRTDTQYF.

This clonotype was counted at least ten times. This chain's CDR3 is CASSAAGLAGSYEQYF. In nucleotides, the CDR3 is TGTGCCAGCAGCGCCGCCGGGCTAGCGGGCTCCTACGAGCAGTACTTC. V usage is TRBV9 and J usage is TRBJ2-7; 8 nucleotides align to TRBD2. The CDR3 spans 16 residues. Trimming at V came to 3 bases and at J to 0 bases, leaving 8 bases not matched to a gene. CDR1 is SGDLS, CDR2 YYNGEE, per germline.

In this sample, this clonotype turned up many times. The chain couples TRBV15 to TRBJ2-7; D might be TRBD2 (5 bases). V lost 3 bases and J 0 bases, leaving 12 bases between the germline ends. CDR1 is LNHNV, CDR2 YYDKDF, per germline (reference sequence). There are 15 residues in the CDR3. This CDR3 reads CATSRSGAISYEQYF. The CDR3 DNA reads as TGTGCCACCAGCAGGAGCGGAGCGATCTCCTACGAGCAGTACTTC.

The chain's CDR3 is CASSYSAVYNEQFF. The CDR3 coding sequence is TGTGCCAGCAGTTACTCGGCGGTATACAATGAGCAGTTCTTC. The gene calls are TRBV6-6 and TRBJ2-1; unclear D gene. Germline V gene lookup returns CDR1 MNHNY and CDR2 SVGAGI (reference sequence). The CDR3 is 14 amino acids. Trimming took off 0 bases at V and 4 bases at J, with 7 bases between the two ends.